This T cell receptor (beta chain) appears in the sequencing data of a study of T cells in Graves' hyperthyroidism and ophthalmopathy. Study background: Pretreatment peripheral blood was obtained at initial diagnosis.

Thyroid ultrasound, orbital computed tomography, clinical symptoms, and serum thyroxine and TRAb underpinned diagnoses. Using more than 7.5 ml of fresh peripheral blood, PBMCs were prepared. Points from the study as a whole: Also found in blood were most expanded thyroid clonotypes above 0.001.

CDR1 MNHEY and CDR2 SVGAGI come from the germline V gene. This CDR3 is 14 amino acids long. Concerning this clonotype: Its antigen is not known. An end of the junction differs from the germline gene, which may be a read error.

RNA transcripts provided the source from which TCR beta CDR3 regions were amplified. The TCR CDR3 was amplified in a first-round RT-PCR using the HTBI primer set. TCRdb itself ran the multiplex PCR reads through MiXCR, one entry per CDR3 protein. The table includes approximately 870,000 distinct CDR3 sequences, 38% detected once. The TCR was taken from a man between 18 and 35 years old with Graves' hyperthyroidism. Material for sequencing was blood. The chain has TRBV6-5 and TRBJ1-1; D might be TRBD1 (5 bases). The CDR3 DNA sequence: TGTGCCAGAAGTTATGAGGGGTTTAACACTGAAGCTTTCTTT. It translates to CARSYEGFNTEAFF.